This T cell receptor beta chain was identified during a study of T cell clones after liver transplantation. Turning to the study itself: Immunosuppression withdrawal was tried within 2 years after liver transplantation in this trial. Tolerance: complete withdrawal held at least one year, liver enzymes staying within twice normal.

Study results and caveats: Conclusions were preliminary, with small, heterogeneous patient groups.

The V end was cut by 5 bases, the J end by 2 bases, with 16 bases between. The CDR3 sequence is 15 residues long. Germline CDR1 is SGHNT and CDR2 is YENEEA. TCRdb's table, derived via immunoSEQ multiplex PCR, lists solely in-frame clones and lacks some. The top ten hold 0.65% to 0.85% of the sample, which has about 120,000 clones, 90% seen once. With regard to this clone: Its antigen is unknown.

The chain uses TRBV11-3 and TRBJ2-7; D is undetermined. Specimen: CD4+ T cells from blood, collected 12 months after liver transplant. The receptor's source is a human patient who received a liver transplant. The graft donor may account for some of the T cells. The CDR3 region has the DNA TGTGCCAGCAGCGCCTGGTCGGAAGACACCTACGAGCAGTACTTC. Protein: CASSAWSEDTYEQYF.